The 5 T cell receptor beta chains presented below share a single source sample, sequenced in a study of shared clonotypes between healthy human individuals. Sequencing used immunoSEQ multiplex PCR; TCRdb keeps in-frame clones, though not all of them. The data hold more than 500,000 clones, with roughly 95% observed a single time. Naive CD8 cells lacked CD45RO and underwent positive selection for CCR7, leaving out terminally differentiated effector memory CD45RA+ cells. Sequenced: naive CD8+ T cells sorted from blood. Receptor source: a woman aged 25 to 39 in good health.

The CDR3 reads CSALVSEQFF. Written as DNA, the CDR3 is TGCAGCGCCCTGGTGTCTGAGCAGTTCTTC. V is TRBV29-1 and J is TRBJ2-1; unclear D gene. The CDR3 runs to 10 residues. Germline V lookup: CDR1 SQVTM, CDR2 ANQGSEA. Trimming cost V 7 bases and J 9 bases, with 10 bases left between them.

The chain has TRBV6-5 and TRBJ2-7, with 7 bases identical to TRBD2. Germline V gives CDR1 MNHEY, CDR2 SVGAGI. This CDR3 comprises 14 residues. Germline trimming cut 6 bases from V and 6 bases from J; bases unmatched to any gene: 11. This CDR3 is CASSKRDYLGEQYF. The CDR3 bases are TGTGCCAGCAGCAAGAGGGACTACCTGGGCGAGCAGTACTTC.

The CDR3 DNA reads TGTGCCAGCAACCCTGTTAGGGGCCGCGGGGGCAATCAGCCCCAGCATTTT. This encodes CASNPVRGRGGNQPQHF. The chain uses TRBV19 and TRBJ1-5; possible D gene TRBD1, 5 bases. The germline gives CDR1 LNHDA, CDR2 SQIVND (reference sequence). This CDR3 is built from 17 residues. Trimming shortened V by 9 bases and J by 2 bases, and 23 bases separated the two germline ends.

This chain joins TRBV4-2 and TRBJ1-1, with 9 bases identical to TRBD1. The germline CDR1 and CDR2 sequences are LGHNA and YNFKEQ. The CDR3 loop spans 15 amino acids. Unmatched junction bases numbered 5, after V lost 2 bases and J lost 4 bases. The CDR3 protein is CASSQYGQGSTEAFF. DNA for the CDR3: TGTGCCAGCAGCCAATACGGACAGGGGAGCACTGAAGCTTTCTTT.

The rearrangement links TRBV7-9 to TRBJ1-2; 7 bases agree with TRBD1. This CDR3 comprises 14 residues. Germline V gene lookup returns CDR1 SEHNR and CDR2 FQNEAQ (reference sequence). Trimming took 5 bases from V and 6 from J; bases not matched to a gene: 9. The CDR3 spells CASSRDRAANGYTF. The CDR3 DNA follows: TGTGCCAGCAGCCGAGACAGGGCGGCCAATGGCTACACCTTC.